Listed here are 29 T cell receptor beta chains from one sample, sequenced in a study of CD4 and CD8 cells across lung adenocarcinoma regions. MiXCR was run by TCRdb on the PCR reads, yielding one entry per CDR3 protein. The sample contains 11,000 or so distinct CDR3 sequences, approximately 49% of which appear only once. Sequenced material: CD8+ T cells from the center of a lung tumor. These receptors all come from a female donor with lung adenocarcinoma. The CD4 and CD8 labels of this study may be unreliable.

As concerns this clonotype: At one boundary the junction diverges from the germline segment, which might be a read error. This chain connects TRBV6-1 to TRBJ2-4; possibly TRBD1 or TRBD2 for D (5 bases each). The V gene's germline CDR1 is MNHNS and CDR2 SASEGT. There are 17 residues in the CDR3. The DNA for the CDR3 is TGTGCCAGCTGTGAAGTGCTGCCAGGGCCAGAACAAGGGACTCAGTACTTC. This codes for CASCEVLPGPEQGTQYF.

J is TRBJ2-1 and V is TRBV6-5; 7 bases are shared with TRBD2. The germline gives CDR1 MNHEY, CDR2 SVGAGI. This CDR3 has 15 amino acids. Trimming took 0 bases from V and 5 from J; bases not matched to a gene: 4. Here the CDR3 reads CASSYSGGTHNEQFF. The CDR3 DNA reads TGTGCCAGCAGTTACTCGGGAGGGACCCACAATGAGCAGTTCTTC.

This clonotype is deemed medium-sized. The chain uses TRBV6-1 and TRBJ2-1, with no clear D. Germline V gives CDR1 MNHNS, CDR2 SASEGT. Trimming removed 8 bases at V and 0 bases at J, with 8 bases between. CDR3 size: 13 residues. CDR3: CASYSSSYNEQFF. DNA for the CDR3: TGTGCCAGCTACTCGAGCTCCTACAATGAGCAGTTCTTC.

A few counts support this clonotype. V and J are TRBV9 and TRBJ2-6; tentatively, D is TRBD1 (6 bases). V lost 0 bases and J 2 bases, leaving 12 bases between the germline ends. The germline V gene has CDR1 SGDLS and CDR2 YYNGEE. This CDR3 region has 17 residues. This chain's CDR3 is CASSVEWGRTGANVLTF. In DNA, the CDR3 is TGTGCCAGCAGCGTAGAGTGGGGGCGGACTGGGGCCAACGTCCTGACTTTC.

This clonotype was seen ten or more times. This chain joins TRBV6-1 and TRBJ2-7; either TRBD1 or TRBD2 may supply D (6 bases each). Germline CDR1 is MNHNS and CDR2 is SASEGT. This CDR3 is built from 13 residues. V gave up 6 bases and J gave up 6 bases, with 15 bases separating them. CDR3 DNA sequence: TGTGCCAGCAGGAGTTCCGAGGGGGGCGAGCAGTACTTC. Protein: CASRSSEGGEQYF.

This clonotype was seen at least ten times. This rearrangement joins TRBV27 to TRBJ2-1, with 11 bases fitting TRBD2. V was clipped by 2 bases and J by 7 bases; unmatched bases: 7. The CDR3 totals 16 residues. Germline values: CDR1 MNHEY, CDR2 SMNVEV (reference sequence). The CDR3 nucleotides read TGTGCCAGCAGTTTAAGGGGTGGGACTAGCGGTAATGAGCAGTTCTTC. This encodes CASSLRGGTSGNEQFF.

Remarks on this clonotype: Being one base from a much bigger clone, this may be a read error. The chain links TRBV6-1 to TRBJ2-1; 9 bases align to TRBD1. TRBJ2-7 matches the DNA end more closely, so the J call is doubtful. Looked up from germline, CDR1 is MNHNS and CDR2 is SASEGT. The CDR3 length is 16 residues. Written as DNA, the CDR3 is TGTGCCAGCAGTGAAGCTTGGGACAGGGCTTGGGATGAGCAGTACTTC. Translating gives CASSEAWDRAWDEQYF.

The V gene is TRBV7-2, the J gene TRBJ1-1, with TRBD1 as a possible D gene (5 bases). Germline values: CDR1 SGHTA, CDR2 FQGNSA. The CDR3 spans 14 residues. V lost 5 bases and J lost 0, with 10 bases in between. The CDR3 reads CASSLRVLNTEAFF. CDR3 sequence (DNA): TGTGCCAGCAGCCTCAGGGTTCTGAACACTGAAGCTTTCTTT. Full variable domain (missing parts from reference TRBV7-2 and TRBJ1-1): GAGVSQSPSNKVTEKGKDVELRCDPISGHTALYWYRQSLGQGLEFLIYFQGNSAPDKSGLPSDRFSAERTGGSVSTLTIQRTQQEDSAVYLCASSLRVLNTEAFFGQGTRLTVV.

With regard to this clonotype: One end of the junction does not line up with germline, which may come from a read error. The V and J genes are TRBV6-1 and TRBJ2-2; D remains unclear. Gene TRBJ2-3 matches the end of the DNA better, so the J call may be wrong. Germline CDR1 MNHNS, CDR2 SASEGT. The CDR3 runs to 11 residues. CDR3 in amino acids: CASWSTETQYF. The CDR3 nucleotides are TGTGCCAGCTGGTCCACAGAGACGCAGTATTTT.

The sample holds many counts of this clonotype. The V gene is TRBV10-2, the J gene TRBJ2-5; 8 positions agree with TRBD1. V gave up 8 bases and J gave up 2 bases; unmatched junction bases: 7. CDR3 length: 14 amino acids. Germline V gives CDR1 WSHSY, CDR2 SAAADI. The CDR3 sequence: CASRETGAQETQYF. The CDR3 nucleotides are TGCGCCAGCCGGGAGACAGGGGCACAAGAGACCCAGTACTTC.

The chain employs TRBV6-1 and TRBJ2-1; 9 bases match TRBD1. Trimming removed 8 bases from V and 6 bases from J; junction bases left unmatched: 11. The V gene's germline CDR1 is MNHNS and CDR2 SASEGT. The CDR3 has 15 amino acids. CDR3 coding DNA: TGTGCCAGCTCAAAGACAACAGGGGGCGTCAATGAGCAGTTCTTC. This codes for CASSKTTGGVNEQFF.

This chain links TRBV6-1 with TRBJ2-3; D could derive from TRBD1 or TRBD2 (5 bases each). CDR3 length equals 15 residues. Between the trimmed V and J ends, which lost 6 bases and 7 bases, there was a span of 20 bases. The V gene's germline CDR1 is MNHNS and CDR2 SASEGT. The CDR3 is CASSFYGASANTQYF. CDR3 DNA sequence: TGTGCCAGCAGCTTCTACGGGGCGAGCGCCAATACGCAGTATTTT.

The V call is TRBV7-4, the J call TRBJ1-5, with 10 bases matching TRBD1. After removal of 6 bases from V and 9 bases from J, the junction contained 17 bases not matched to a gene. The germline gives CDR1 SGHVT, CDR2 SQSDAQ. The length of the CDR3 is 17 residues. CDR3 nucleotides: TGTGCCAGCAGTCGGGACAGGGGACATAGCAATCACGTGCCCCAGCATTTT. The encoded protein is CASSRDRGHSNHVPQHF.

The gene calls are TRBV7-9 and TRBJ2-2; no clear D gene. Per germline, CDR1 SEHNR and CDR2 FQNEAQ (reference sequence). The CDR3 consists of 16 residues. V was clipped by 1 base and J by 6 bases, with 15 bases between them. The DNA for the CDR3 is TGTGCCAGCAGCTTAGAGGCCCTGTTTGGGCCCGGGGAGCTGTTTTTT. It translates to CASSLEALFGPGELFF.

V gene TRBV10-3 combines with J gene TRBJ2-1; 9 nucleotides line up with TRBD2. Germline V lookup: CDR1 ENHRY, CDR2 SYGVKD. There are 15 residues in the CDR3. J lost 7 bases, V lost 7 bases, and 11 bases had no gene match. The CDR3 DNA is TGTGCCATCAAAACCGCGGCGGGAGGGCCGAATGAGCAGTTCTTC. Amino acid sequence: CAIKTAAGGPNEQFF.

There are a few counts of this clonotype. This sequence joins TRBV6-5 and TRBJ1-1, with 8 bases fitting TRBD1. Germline trimming cut 2 bases from V and 11 bases from J; bases unmatched to any gene: 13. From germline, CDR1 is MNHEY and CDR2 SVGAGI. The CDR3 is 15 amino acids. Here the CDR3 reads CASSYSSTGGRMAFF. Here the CDR3 DNA reads TGTGCCAGCAGTTACAGTTCCACAGGGGGGAGGATGGCTTTCTTT.

The V call is TRBV6-1, the J call TRBJ2-1, with D unclear. Germline assignment: CDR1 MNHNS and CDR2 SASEGT. CDR3 length equals 11 residues. Trimming took 6 bases from V and 7 from J, leaving 7 bases between them. CDR3 region: CASSTGNEQFF. In DNA, the CDR3 is TGTGCCAGCAGCACCGGGAATGAGCAGTTCTTC.

For this clonotype: At one boundary the junction diverges from the germline segment, which might be a read error. This chain links TRBV6-1 with TRBJ2-5; tentatively, D is TRBD2 (7 bases). This CDR3 has 16 amino acids. Germline V gene sequence: CDR1 MNHNS, CDR2 SASEGT. The CDR3 coding sequence is TGTGCCAGCGCGGGGCGCGGGGGCCCAGACCAAGAGACGCAGTATTTC. It encodes CASAGRGGPDQETQYF.

The chain has TRBV11-1 and TRBJ2-7; 12 nucleotides align to TRBD2. J was trimmed by 4 bases and V by 4 bases; bases with no gene match: 8. CDR3 length: 16 amino acids. Germline CDR1 is SGHAT and CDR2 is FQDESV (reference sequence). The chain's CDR3 is CASSSLSTSGGYEQYF. For the CDR3, the DNA is TGTGCCAGCAGCTCGCTATCGACTAGCGGGGGTTACGAGCAGTACTTC.

The chain couples TRBV6-1 to TRBJ1-5, with a tentative D call TRBD1 (6 bases). The CDR3 runs 14 residues. The V and J ends lost 9 bases and 0 bases respectively, with 12 bases between them. Germline V CDR1 and CDR2: MNHNS, SASEGT. CDR3 amino acids: CASNTGYSNQPQHF. CDR3 nucleotides: TGTGCCAGTAACACAGGGTATAGCAATCAGCCCCAGCATTTT.

This chain links TRBV27 with TRBJ1-2; weak D call: TRBD1 (5 bases). This CDR3 contains 15 residues. The germline CDR1 and CDR2 sequences are MNHEY and SMNVEV (reference sequence). V was shortened by 5 bases and J by 0 bases, with 13 bases between the two germline ends. CDR3 DNA sequence: TGTGCCAGCAGTCCCGAAGGGGTTTCTAACTATGGCTACACCTTC. It yields the protein CASSPEGVSNYGYTF.

The chain is built from TRBV6-1 and TRBJ2-2, with 9 bases that match TRBD1. The germline gives CDR1 MNHNS, CDR2 SASEGT. The CDR3 spans 17 residues. Trimming cost V 3 bases and J 5 bases; bases outside gene matches: 10. The CDR3 here is CASSDPLTGGRTGELFF. The CDR3 DNA is TGTGCCAGCAGTGATCCACTCACAGGGGGCAGGACCGGGGAGCTGTTTTTT.

This clonotype was picked up one time. This chain uses TRBV11-3 with TRBJ2-5, with D perhaps being TRBD1 or TRBD2 (5 bases each). V was shortened by 7 bases and J by 2 bases, with 14 bases between the two germline ends. CDR3 size: 14 residues. CDR1 and CDR2 (germline): SGHNT, YENEEA. The CDR3: CASTPRGEQETQYF. The CDR3 nucleotides read TGTGCCAGCACCCCTAGGGGAGAACAAGAGACCCAGTACTTC. The full variable domain, its missing parts supplied by reference TRBV11-3 and TRBJ2-5, is EAGVVQSPRYKIIEKKQPVAFWCNPISGHNTLYWYLQNLGQGPELLIRYENEEAVDDSQLPKDRFSAERLKGVDSTLKIQPAELGDSAVYLCASTPRGEQETQYFGPGTRLLVL.

The sample holds many counts of this clonotype. The chain couples TRBV10-2 to TRBJ1-1; no definite D call. The CDR3 has 12 amino acids. Germline V CDR1 and CDR2: WSHSY, SAAADI. Trimming left V 6 bases short and J 5 bases short, with 10 bases between. This CDR3 reads CASSFGGTEAFF. In nucleotides, the CDR3 is TGCGCCAGCAGCTTCGGTGGGACTGAAGCTTTCTTT.

A remark on this clonotype: The junction departs from germline at one end; a sequencing error may be responsible. V is TRBV6-1 and J is TRBJ2-3; 8 bases are a match to TRBD2. The CDR3 is 15 residues long. From germline, CDR1 is MNHNS and CDR2 SASEGT. The CDR3 sequence: CARSPSGGGPDTQYF. The CDR3 DNA reads as TGTGCCAGGAGTCCGAGCGGGGGTGGCCCAGATACGCAGTATTTC.

This chain links TRBV7-6 with TRBJ2-5; the match to TRBD2 covers 12 bases. The CDR3 loop spans 16 amino acids. With 1 base clipped from V and 3 bases from J, the junction kept 3 bases outside the gene matches. CDR1 SGHVS and CDR2 FNYEAQ come from the germline V gene. The CDR3 spells CASSLGTSGTKETQYF. Here the CDR3 DNA reads TGTGCCAGCAGCTTAGGGACTAGCGGGACGAAAGAGACCCAGTACTTC.

About this clonotype itself: The junction departs from the called germline gene at one end, perhaps through a read error. The chain recombines TRBV6-1 with TRBJ2-3; weak D call: TRBD2 (6 bases). There are 15 residues in the CDR3. Germline V gene lookup returns CDR1 MNHNS and CDR2 SASEGT. CDR3 amino acids: CASGPGLGGKDTQYF. CDR3 DNA: TGTGCCAGCGGCCCGGGGCTGGGAGGCAAAGACACGCAGTACTTT.

There are many counts of this clonotype. The V call is TRBV11-3, the J call TRBJ2-1; TRBD2 agrees at 9 bases. Germline V gives CDR1 SGHNT, CDR2 YENEEA. The CDR3 is 14 amino acids. J gave up 9 bases and V 4 bases, and 7 bases lay outside the gene matches. The CDR3 DNA sequence: TGTGCCAGCAGCTCGGGAGGGACTAGCCCTGAGCAGTTCTTC. The encoded protein is CASSSGGTSPEQFF.

The chain combines TRBV15 with TRBJ2-1; 8 positions agree with TRBD1. The CDR3 is 15 residues long. Germline V gives CDR1 LNHNV, CDR2 YYDKDF (reference sequence). V shed 3 bases, J shed 2 bases, and the junction held 3 bases outside the gene matches. The DNA of the CDR3 is TGTGCCACCAGCAGCCACAGGGGGGCCTACAATGAGCAGTTCTTC. This translates into CATSSHRGAYNEQFF.